This is a list of T cell receptor beta chains from one sample in a study of shared clonotypes between healthy human individuals. Data came from immunoSEQ multiplex PCR; TCRdb stores just in-frame clones and leaves some out. The data contain about 2 million clones, roughly 94% of them singletons. The sequenced sample was naive CD4+ T cells sorted from blood. The source of these receptors is a man aged 18-30 years in good health. Both conserved end residues are part of each CDR3. A D gene is named only where the DNA matches it firmly. Rows may omit the clone size; those that give it use once, few, many or a size class.

CDR3nt: TGTGCCAGCAGTTACCCCCAGGGGAAGTCCTACGAGCAGTACTTC; CDR3aa: CASSYPQGKSYEQYF; abundance: NA; d_gene: NA; j_gene: TRBJ2-7; v_gene: TRBV6-5
CDR3nt: TGTGCCAGCTCACACAAGGAGGCCCTCTACGAGCAGTACTTC; CDR3aa: CASSHKEALYEQYF; abundance: NA; d_gene: NA; j_gene: TRBJ2-7; v_gene: TRBV18
CDR3nt: TGTGCCAGCAGTTCCGGACAGGGCCAAGAGCAGTACTTC; CDR3aa: CASSSGQGQEQYF; abundance: once; d_gene: TRBD1; j_gene: TRBJ2-7; v_gene: TRBV27
CDR3nt: TGTGCCAGCAGGCTAATGAACACCGGGGAGCTGTTTTTT; CDR3aa: CASRLMNTGELFF; abundance: NA; d_gene: NA; j_gene: TRBJ2-2; v_gene: TRBV6-5
CDR3nt: TGTGCCAGCTCACCACTGGGGGCCACCTACGAGCAGTACTTC; CDR3aa: CASSPLGATYEQYF; abundance: NA; d_gene: NA; j_gene: TRBJ2-7; v_gene: TRBV18
CDR3nt: TGTGCCAGCACGGCAGGGGGCAACTATGGCTACACCTTC; CDR3aa: CASTAGGNYGYTF; abundance: NA; d_gene: TRBD1; j_gene: TRBJ1-2; v_gene: TRBV6-5
CDR3nt: TGTGCCAGCAGCTTAGAGAGGACTAGTAGTCACGAGCAGTACTTC; CDR3aa: CASSLERTSSHEQYF; abundance: NA; d_gene: TRBD2; j_gene: TRBJ2-7; v_gene: TRBV7-2
CDR3nt: TGTGCCAGCAGTGCATCAGCGTATGGCTACACCTTC; CDR3aa: CASSASAYGYTF; abundance: NA; d_gene: NA; j_gene: TRBJ1-2; v_gene: TRBV2
CDR3nt: TGCGCCAGCAGTGACGGGACTCGGGACGCCGGGGAGCTGTTTTTT; CDR3aa: CASSDGTRDAGELFF; abundance: NA; d_gene: NA; j_gene: TRBJ2-2; v_gene: TRBV10-2
CDR3nt: TGTGCCAGCAGTAATGACAGGGGAAACTATGGCTACACCTTC; CDR3aa: CASSNDRGNYGYTF; abundance: NA; d_gene: TRBD1; j_gene: TRBJ1-2; v_gene: TRBV5-4
CDR3nt: TGTGCCAGCACCTCCCAGGGGTCCTATAATTCACCCCTCCACTTT; CDR3aa: CASTSQGSYNSPLHF; abundance: once; d_gene: NA; j_gene: TRBJ1-6; v_gene: TRBV6-5
CDR3nt: TGTGCCAGCAGTGAATTTTCGCTAGCGGGAGGCTACGAGCAGTACTTC; CDR3aa: CASSEFSLAGGYEQYF; abundance: NA; d_gene: TRBD2; j_gene: TRBJ2-7; v_gene: TRBV25-1
CDR3nt: TGTGCCAGCAGTCCAATACCGGGACAGTCCTACGAGCAGTACTTC; CDR3aa: CASSPIPGQSYEQYF; abundance: NA; d_gene: TRBD1; j_gene: TRBJ2-7; v_gene: TRBV6-1
CDR3nt: TGTGCCAGCTCTCCGGGACAGGGGTATCGGGAGCAGTACTTC; CDR3aa: CASSPGQGYREQYF; abundance: NA; d_gene: TRBD1; j_gene: TRBJ2-7; v_gene: TRBV18
CDR3nt: TGTGCCTGGAGTGTAGGGACAGGGTTTCACACCTTC; CDR3aa: CAWSVGTGFHTF; abundance: NA; d_gene: TRBD1; j_gene: TRBJ1-2; v_gene: TRBV30
CDR3nt: TGCGCCAGCAGCTTTACTAGCGGGATTAAAGGTGAGCAGTTCTTC; CDR3aa: CASSFTSGIKGEQFF; abundance: NA; d_gene: TRBD2; j_gene: TRBJ2-1; v_gene: TRBV5-1
CDR3nt: TGTGCCAGCAGCGTCCTCGCAGATACGCAGTATTTT; CDR3aa: CASSVLADTQYF; abundance: NA; d_gene: NA; j_gene: TRBJ2-3; v_gene: TRBV7-9
CDR3nt: TGTGCCAGCAGCCGGACAGGGTCGGACACTGAAGCTTTCTTT; CDR3aa: CASSRTGSDTEAFF; abundance: NA; d_gene: TRBD1; j_gene: TRBJ1-1; v_gene: TRBV7-9
CDR3nt: TGCAGTGCTAGAGACAGGGGTGAAGCTTTCTTT; CDR3aa: CSARDRGEAFF; abundance: NA; d_gene: NA; j_gene: TRBJ1-1; v_gene: TRBV20-1
CDR3nt: TGTGCCAGCTCACCGTCGACAGCAGCTAACTATGGCTACACCTTC; CDR3aa: CASSPSTAANYGYTF; abundance: NA; d_gene: NA; j_gene: TRBJ1-2; v_gene: TRBV18
CDR3nt: TGTGCCAGCCGGACAGGAGGCTATTATGGCTACACCTTC; CDR3aa: CASRTGGYYGYTF; abundance: NA; d_gene: TRBD1; j_gene: TRBJ1-2; v_gene: TRBV6-1
CDR3nt: TGTGCCAGCAGCTTAGTTGGGGGCGCCGAGCAGTACTTC; CDR3aa: CASSLVGGAEQYF; abundance: NA; d_gene: NA; j_gene: TRBJ2-7; v_gene: TRBV7-9
CDR3nt: TGTGCCAGCGAGCGAGGGAGGGTCGGCTATGGCTACACCTTC; CDR3aa: CASERGRVGYGYTF; abundance: NA; d_gene: NA; j_gene: TRBJ1-2; v_gene: TRBV28
CDR3nt: TGTGCCTGGAGTGTACTCGACCGCCAAGAGACCCAGTACTTC; CDR3aa: CAWSVLDRQETQYF; abundance: NA; d_gene: NA; j_gene: TRBJ2-5; v_gene: TRBV30
CDR3nt: TGTGCCAGCAGCTTTAGGACAGGGGAGGGCTACACCTTC; CDR3aa: CASSFRTGEGYTF; abundance: once; d_gene: TRBD1; j_gene: TRBJ1-2; v_gene: TRBV5-4
CDR3nt: TGTGCCAGCAGAGGGACAGGGGCAACTGGAAACACCATATATTTT; CDR3aa: CASRGTGATGNTIYF; abundance: NA; d_gene: TRBD1; j_gene: TRBJ1-3; v_gene: TRBV6-5
CDR3nt: TGTGCCAGCAGCAGGTCGCTACGAGAGACCCAGTACTTC; CDR3aa: CASSRSLRETQYF; abundance: NA; d_gene: NA; j_gene: TRBJ2-5; v_gene: TRBV27
CDR3nt: TGTGCCAGCAGCTTAAATTCACAGGGGGATGAGCAGTTCTTC; CDR3aa: CASSLNSQGDEQFF; abundance: NA; d_gene: TRBD1; j_gene: TRBJ2-1; v_gene: TRBV7-3
CDR3nt: TGTGCCAGCAGTGAAGGTACAGGCTCTGAAGCTTTCTTT; CDR3aa: CASSEGTGSEAFF; abundance: NA; d_gene: NA; j_gene: TRBJ1-1; v_gene: TRBV6-1
CDR3nt: TGTGCCAGCACGGAGGCCTTAATCGGGGCCAACGTCCTGACTTTC; CDR3aa: CASTEALIGANVLTF; abundance: NA; d_gene: NA; j_gene: TRBJ2-6; v_gene: TRBV6-5
CDR3nt: TGCGCCAGCAGCTCTAGGACAGGGCAGGACGAGCAGTACTTC; CDR3aa: CASSSRTGQDEQYF; abundance: once; d_gene: TRBD1; j_gene: TRBJ2-7; v_gene: TRBV5-1
CDR3nt: TGTGCCAGCAGTGACTTGGGGGGGAATCAGCCCCAGCATTTT; CDR3aa: CASSDLGGNQPQHF; abundance: NA; d_gene: NA; j_gene: TRBJ1-5; v_gene: TRBV6-1
CDR3nt: TGTGCCAGCAGCCCCATGGGCGGGACCTACGAGCAGTACTTC; CDR3aa: CASSPMGGTYEQYF; abundance: once; d_gene: NA; j_gene: TRBJ2-7; v_gene: TRBV7-2
CDR3nt: TGTGCCAGCAGCCGGGACTCTAATACCGAGCAGTACTTC; CDR3aa: CASSRDSNTEQYF; abundance: NA; d_gene: NA; j_gene: TRBJ2-7; v_gene: TRBV2
CDR3nt: TGTGCCATCAGTGAGGCTAATGAAAAACTGTTTTTT; CDR3aa: CAISEANEKLFF; abundance: NA; d_gene: NA; j_gene: TRBJ1-4; v_gene: TRBV10-3
CDR3nt: TGTGCCAGCAGCTTCTCCGGCCGGACCGGGGAGCTGTTTTTT; CDR3aa: CASSFSGRTGELFF; abundance: NA; d_gene: NA; j_gene: TRBJ2-2; v_gene: TRBV7-6
CDR3nt: TGTGCCAGCAACCCCCCGGGGCACCCAACCTACGAGCAGTACTTC; CDR3aa: CASNPPGHPTYEQYF; abundance: NA; d_gene: NA; j_gene: TRBJ2-7; v_gene: TRBV11-3
CDR3nt: TGTGCCAGCAGTTTATCGGGGGGGAACACTGAAGCTTTCTTT; CDR3aa: CASSLSGGNTEAFF; abundance: few; d_gene: NA; j_gene: TRBJ1-1; v_gene: TRBV27
CDR3nt: TGTGCCAGCAGCTTGGACGACAGGGAAATTTTCTTT; CDR3aa: CASSLDDREIFF; abundance: NA; d_gene: TRBD1; j_gene: TRBJ1-1; v_gene: TRBV5-4
CDR3nt: TGTGCCAGCAGTTATGGGCGGGGGGCGACCTACGAGCAGTACTTC; CDR3aa: CASSYGRGATYEQYF; abundance: NA; d_gene: TRBD2; j_gene: TRBJ2-7; v_gene: TRBV6-6
CDR3nt: TGTGCCAGTAGTATTTATAACAGGCCTAATTCACCCCTCCACTTT; CDR3aa: CASSIYNRPNSPLHF; abundance: NA; d_gene: NA; j_gene: TRBJ1-6; v_gene: TRBV19
CDR3nt: TGTGCCAGCAGTCTGGGAGGAAGGGGGAACACTGAAGCTTTCTTT; CDR3aa: CASSLGGRGNTEAFF; abundance: NA; d_gene: NA; j_gene: TRBJ1-1; v_gene: TRBV28